This entry concerns a single TCR beta chain. The antigen is undetermined. The CDR3 length is 11 residues. Germline values: CDR1 MDHEN, CDR2 SYDVKM. Trimming took 3 bases from V and 12 from J, leaving 6 bases between them. This specimen belongs to a study of graft-versus-host responses after intestinal transplantation. For the study at large: Anti-thymocyte globulin served as induction for all recipients, who then took tacrolimus and steroids for 3 to 4 years. General observations from the study: Some GvH clones were seen earlier in gut or blood, suggesting intestinal origin.

The protocol was immunoSEQ multiplex PCR, while the TCRdb copy is restricted to in-frame clones and leaves out a portion. The data contain some 87,000 clones, around 93% of them singletons. Sequenced here: unstimulated CD8+ T cells sorted from spleen or lymph node cells, sampled before transplant. This clonotype originated in a human donor who was the organ donor for an intestinal transplant. The chain carries TRBV28 and TRBJ1-6, with D uncertain. The chain's CDR3 is CASSLEGPLHF. The CDR3 DNA follows: TGTGCCAGCAGTTTGGAGGGACCCCTCCACTTT.